This T cell receptor beta chain was recorded in a study of CD8 T cells in ankylosing spondylitis (dated by TCRdb to the late 2010s). About the investigation overall: The study profiled T cell receptor beta repertoires in healthy donors and ankylosing spondylitis patients to find disease-linked TCR variants. The full study cohort comprised 25 ankylosing spondylitis patients and about 110 healthy donors. Peripheral blood samples were taken, and synovial fluid was additionally collected from ankylosing spondylitis patients.

This clonotype was detected ten times or more. Which antigen it targets is not known. The input lacks base qualities; no much larger clone sits a single base away. Its CDR3 holds 14 amino acids, cysteine through phenylalanine. Left in the record is the CDR3 DNA by itself, 42 bases read in frame from the first base. The germline V gene encodes CDR1 MNHEY and CDR2 SVGAGI. V is cut by 2 bases and J by 3 bases, and the space between the germline ends is 7 bases. Study-level results and caveats: Some motif variants were previously reported in synovial fluid and blood of reactive arthritis patients, suggesting common disease-initiation mechanisms. According to the report, matched synovial fluid samples from ankylosing spondylitis patients were significantly enriched for the disease-linked clones. Blood from ankylosing spondylitis patients appeared to be characterized by a TCR beta motif made up of under ten highly homologous amino acid variants. The disease-linked clones had a CD8+ phenotype and were found at relatively low frequencies in peripheral blood.

Sequencing instrument: Illumina HiSeq 2500. Quantitative 5'-RACE with molecular barcodes was the method used to prepare the TCR beta libraries. Per the source publication's procedure: A new computational method based on a probabilistic model of VDJ rearrangement was used to identify disease-linked TCR variants. The public reads were quality trimmed at Q25 with fastp and then assembled into clones with MiXCR by TCRdb, keeping productive beta chains. Duplicate CDR3 protein sequences are folded into a single record with the most common DNA and genes. TCRdb's processing, not the authors', yielded these V and J calls. This sample lists approximately 350,000 distinct CDR3 sequences; approximately 14% were detected once. The biggest ten clones account for about 1% of the sample.

The specimen was blood, either unsorted or a sorted T cell fraction (not recorded which). The receptor was derived from a male donor with ankylosing spondylitis or in good health (not recorded which). The V gene is TRBV6-5 and the J gene is TRBJ1-4, with no D gene named confidently. CDR3 reads: CASSYTPANEKLFF. The bases read TGTGCCAGCAGTTACACCCCAGCTAATGAAAAACTGTTTTTT.